The rows below give T cell receptor beta chains drawn from one sample of a study of early T cells in non-severe SARS-CoV-2 infection. A single record per CDR3 protein comes from TCRdb applying MiXCR to the 5' RACE reads. Of about 76,000 distinct CDR3 sequences in the sample, about 10% were seen once. Input material: whole blood. These receptors originate from an adult who was a healthcare worker with PCR-confirmed SARS-CoV-2 infection or an uninfected control (not recorded which). Both conserved end residues are part of each CDR3. The order of the fields is clone size, D gene, J gene, V gene, CDR3 DNA, CDR3 protein. A D gene is named only where the DNA matches it firmly. A row's size may be missing; if present it is once, few, many or a size class.

clone_size: -; d_call: TRBD1; j_call: TRBJ1-5; v_call: TRBV19; cdr3_nt: TGTGCCACCGATCCTAGGGGGACAGGGGGCAATCAGCCCCAGCATTTT; cdr3_aa: CATDPRGTGGNQPQHF
clone_size: few; d_call: TRBD1; j_call: TRBJ1-5; v_call: TRBV6-5; cdr3_nt: TGTGCCAGCAGTTCCTGGGACAGTGGTCAGCCCCAGCATTTT; cdr3_aa: CASSSWDSGQPQHF
clone_size: few; d_call: -; j_call: TRBJ2-2; v_call: TRBV7-3; cdr3_nt: TGTGCCAGCAGCGCTGGGAACAGATTCACCGGGGAGCTGTTTTTT; cdr3_aa: CASSAGNRFTGELFF
clone_size: -; d_call: TRBD1; j_call: TRBJ1-1; v_call: TRBV12-3/TRBV12-4; cdr3_nt: TGTGCCAGCAGTTTCCACAGTAGGGGGCCTGAAGCTTTCTTT; cdr3_aa: CASSFHSRGPEAFF
clone_size: many; d_call: TRBD1; j_call: TRBJ2-3; v_call: TRBV3-1; cdr3_nt: TGTGCCAGCAGCCGACCGGGACAGGGGGCAGATACGCAGTATTTT; cdr3_aa: CASSRPGQGADTQYF
clone_size: many; d_call: -; j_call: TRBJ2-5; v_call: TRBV5-1; cdr3_nt: TGCGCCAGCAGCTTGAACAGGGTCCAAGAGACCCAGTACTTC; cdr3_aa: CASSLNRVQETQYF
clone_size: many; d_call: TRBD2; j_call: TRBJ2-5; v_call: TRBV6-2/TRBV6-3; cdr3_nt: TGTGCCAGCACAAAAGCGGGGGTCGAGACCCAGTACTTC; cdr3_aa: CASTKAGVETQYF
clone_size: -; d_call: -; j_call: TRBJ2-3; v_call: TRBV4-1; cdr3_nt: TGCGCCAGCAGCCAAGATCTGGGACGGGGGGCGGTAGATACGCAGTATTTT; cdr3_aa: CASSQDLGRGAVDTQYF
clone_size: many; d_call: TRBD1; j_call: TRBJ2-7; v_call: TRBV12-3/TRBV12-4; cdr3_nt: TGTGCCAGCAGTTTAGGACAGGGGGCCTTCGAGCAGTACTTC; cdr3_aa: CASSLGQGAFEQYF
clone_size: many; d_call: -; j_call: TRBJ2-1; v_call: TRBV6-4; cdr3_nt: TGTGCCAGCAGTGATCGAGATTTCGGTCGGCAGTTCTTC; cdr3_aa: CASSDRDFGRQFF
clone_size: few; d_call: -; j_call: TRBJ1-4; v_call: TRBV15; cdr3_nt: TGTGCCACCAGCCGGGCTAATGAAAAACTGTTTTTT; cdr3_aa: CATSRANEKLFF
clone_size: -; d_call: -; j_call: TRBJ2-3; v_call: TRBV3-2; cdr3_nt: TGTGCCAGCAGCCTCAGTATCGGGGATTACACAGATACGCAGTATTTT; cdr3_aa: CASSLSIGDYTDTQYF
clone_size: many; d_call: TRBD1; j_call: TRBJ1-5; v_call: TRBV9; cdr3_nt: TGTGCCAGCAGCGTTACAGGGGATAGCAATCAGCCCCAGCATTTT; cdr3_aa: CASSVTGDSNQPQHF
clone_size: many; d_call: -; j_call: TRBJ2-7; v_call: TRBV6-5; cdr3_nt: TGTGCCAGCAGTTACGGGGGGTCAGGCTACGAGCAGTACTTC; cdr3_aa: CASSYGGSGYEQYF
clone_size: few; d_call: -; j_call: TRBJ1-2; v_call: TRBV6-5; cdr3_nt: TGTGCCAGCAGTTTTTTCCGGGCAGGGCGATTCTACGGCTACACCTTC; cdr3_aa: CASSFFRAGRFYGYTF
clone_size: few; d_call: -; j_call: TRBJ1-2; v_call: TRBV10-2; cdr3_nt: TGCGCCAGCAGTGAGTCGAAAGACGGAAGCTATGGCTACACCTTC; cdr3_aa: CASSESKDGSYGYTF
clone_size: -; d_call: -; j_call: TRBJ2-5; v_call: TRBV2; cdr3_nt: TGTGCCAGCAGTGAAGCGGAAACGATCCAAGAGACCCAGTACTTC; cdr3_aa: CASSEAETIQETQYF
clone_size: -; d_call: TRBD1; j_call: TRBJ1-2; v_call: TRBV3-1; cdr3_nt: TGTGCCAGCAGCCAGGACAGGAGCTATGGCTACACCTTC; cdr3_aa: CASSQDRSYGYTF